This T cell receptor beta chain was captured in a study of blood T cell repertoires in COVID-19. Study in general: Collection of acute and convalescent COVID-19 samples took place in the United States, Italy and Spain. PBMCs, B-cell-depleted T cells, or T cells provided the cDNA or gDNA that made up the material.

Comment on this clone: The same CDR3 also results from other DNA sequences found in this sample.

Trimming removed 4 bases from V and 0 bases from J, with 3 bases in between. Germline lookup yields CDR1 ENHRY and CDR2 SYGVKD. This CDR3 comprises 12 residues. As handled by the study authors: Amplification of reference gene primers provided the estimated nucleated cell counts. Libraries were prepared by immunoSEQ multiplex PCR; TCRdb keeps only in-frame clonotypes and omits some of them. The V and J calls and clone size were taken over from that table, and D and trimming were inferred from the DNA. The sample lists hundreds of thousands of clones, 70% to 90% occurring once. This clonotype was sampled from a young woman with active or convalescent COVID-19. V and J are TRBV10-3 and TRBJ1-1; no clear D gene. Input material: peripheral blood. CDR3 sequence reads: CAISGVNTEAFF. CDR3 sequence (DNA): TGTGCCATCAGTGGAGTGAACACTGAAGCTTTCTTT.